This T cell receptor beta chain comes out of a study of T cells in Graves' hyperthyroidism and ophthalmopathy. Germline V gene data show CDR1 as SQVTM and CDR2 as ANQGSEA. With 7 bases removed from V and 6 bases from J, the gap between germline ends came to 15 bases. This CDR3 contains 13 residues. From RNA transcripts, TCR beta CDR3 regions were amplified. First-round RT-PCR with HTBI primers amplified the TCR CDR3 region. TCRdb itself ran the multiplex PCR reads through MiXCR, one entry per CDR3 protein. The sample holds under 650,000 distinct CDR3 sequences, 15% to 20% seen once. Hyperthyroidism had been newly diagnosed in patients aged 18 to 65, and its duration was under 2 months. Patients were excluded because of uncontrolled infection, other autoimmune disease, pregnancy or lactation. Diagnosis relied on clinical symptoms, serum thyroxine and TRAb, thyroid ultrasound and orbital computed tomography.

The genes are TRBV29-1 and TRBJ2-2; a weak D match, TRBD2 (7 bases). The receptor's source is a woman between 25 and 40 years old with Graves' hyperthyroidism. Sequenced sample: blood. CDR3 in DNA: TGCAGCGCGGGGGGCGGGGGCCCCGGGGAGCTGTTTTTT. Protein: CSAGGGGPGELFF.